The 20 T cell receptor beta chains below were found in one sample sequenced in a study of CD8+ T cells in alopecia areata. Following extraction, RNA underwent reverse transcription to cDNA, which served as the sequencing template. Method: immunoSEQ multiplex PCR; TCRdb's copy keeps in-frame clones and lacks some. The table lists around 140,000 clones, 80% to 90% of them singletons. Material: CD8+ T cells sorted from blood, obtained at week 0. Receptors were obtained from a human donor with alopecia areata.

In DNA form, the CDR3 reads TGTGCCACCCGGAAGGGCCCCCCCAATCAGCCCCAGCATTTT. Translation: CATRKGPPNQPQHF. The chain recombines TRBV21-1 with TRBJ1-5. TRBV21-1 is a pseudogene locus. The CDR3 is 14 residues long.

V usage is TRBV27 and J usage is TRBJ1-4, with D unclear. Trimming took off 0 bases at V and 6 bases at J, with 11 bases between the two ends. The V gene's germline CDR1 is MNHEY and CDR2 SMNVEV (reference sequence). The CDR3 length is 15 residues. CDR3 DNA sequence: TGTGCCAGCAGTTTATCCAACAGTTACCATGAAAAACTGTTTTTT. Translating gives CASSLSNSYHEKLFF.

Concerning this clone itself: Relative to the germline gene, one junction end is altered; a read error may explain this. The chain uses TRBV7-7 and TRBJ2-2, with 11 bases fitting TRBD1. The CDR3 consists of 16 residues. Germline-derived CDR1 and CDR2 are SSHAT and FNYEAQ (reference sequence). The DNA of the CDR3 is TGTGCTAGCAGCTCGGGACAGGGGGAGTACACCGGGGAGCTGTTTTTT. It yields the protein CASSSGQGEYTGELFF.

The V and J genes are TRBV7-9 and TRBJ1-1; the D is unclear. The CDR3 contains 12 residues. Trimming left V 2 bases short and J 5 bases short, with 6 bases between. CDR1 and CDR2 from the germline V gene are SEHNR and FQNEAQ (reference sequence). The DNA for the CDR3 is TGTGCCAGCAGCTTATTTGTAACTGAAGCTTTCTTT. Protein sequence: CASSLFVTEAFF. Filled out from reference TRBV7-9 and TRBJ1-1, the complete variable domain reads DTGVSQNPRHKITKRGQNVTFRCDPISEHNRLYWYRQTLGQGPEFLTYFQNEAQLEKSRLLSDRFSAERPKGSFSTLEIQRTEQGDSAMYLCASSLFVTEAFFGQGTRLTVV.

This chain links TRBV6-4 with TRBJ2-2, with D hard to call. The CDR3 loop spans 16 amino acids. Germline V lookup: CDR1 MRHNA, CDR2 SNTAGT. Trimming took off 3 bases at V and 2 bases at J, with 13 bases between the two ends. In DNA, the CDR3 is TGTGCCAGCAGTGAACGTCCAGCTATAAACACCGGGGAGCTGTTTTTT. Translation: CASSERPAINTGELFF.

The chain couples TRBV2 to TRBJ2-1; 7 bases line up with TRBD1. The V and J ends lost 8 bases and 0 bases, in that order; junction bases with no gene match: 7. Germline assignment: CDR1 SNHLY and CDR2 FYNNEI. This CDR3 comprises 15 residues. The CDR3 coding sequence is TGTGCCAGCTGGCAGGGACAGTCCTCCTACAATGAGCAGTTCTTC. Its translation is CASWQGQSSYNEQFF.

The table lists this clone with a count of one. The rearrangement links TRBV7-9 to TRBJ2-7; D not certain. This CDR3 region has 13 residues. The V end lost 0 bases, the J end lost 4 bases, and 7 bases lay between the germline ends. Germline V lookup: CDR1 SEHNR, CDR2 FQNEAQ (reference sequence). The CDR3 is CASSLAKHYEQYF. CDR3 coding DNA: TGTGCCAGCAGCTTAGCGAAGCATTACGAGCAGTACTTC.

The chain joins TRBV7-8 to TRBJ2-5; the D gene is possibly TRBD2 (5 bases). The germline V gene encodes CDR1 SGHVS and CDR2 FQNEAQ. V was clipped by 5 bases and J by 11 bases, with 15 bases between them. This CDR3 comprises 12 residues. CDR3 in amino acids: CASSGRGTEQYF. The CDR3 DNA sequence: TGTGCCAGCAGCGGCCGGGGAACTGAGCAGTACTTC.

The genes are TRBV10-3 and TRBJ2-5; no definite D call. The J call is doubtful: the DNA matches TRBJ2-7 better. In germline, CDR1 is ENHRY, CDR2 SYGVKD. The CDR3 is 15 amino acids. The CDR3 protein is CAISESKKDAYEQYF. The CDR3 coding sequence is TGTGCCATCAGTGAGTCGAAGAAGGACGCCTACGAGCAGTACTTC.

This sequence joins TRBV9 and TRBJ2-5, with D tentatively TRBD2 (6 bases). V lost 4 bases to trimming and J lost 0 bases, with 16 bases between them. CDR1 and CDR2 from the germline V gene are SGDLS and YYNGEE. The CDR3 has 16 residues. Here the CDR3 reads CASSRKTGTDQETQYF. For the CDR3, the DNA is TGTGCCAGCAGCCGGAAAACCGGGACTGACCAAGAGACCCAGTACTTC.

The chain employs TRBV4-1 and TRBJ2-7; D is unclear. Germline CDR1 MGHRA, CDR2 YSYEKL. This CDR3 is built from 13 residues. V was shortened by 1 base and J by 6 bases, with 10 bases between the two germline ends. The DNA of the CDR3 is TGCGCCAGCAGCCAAGGCGTTGGGTTCGAGCAGTACTTC. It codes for CASSQGVGFEQYF.

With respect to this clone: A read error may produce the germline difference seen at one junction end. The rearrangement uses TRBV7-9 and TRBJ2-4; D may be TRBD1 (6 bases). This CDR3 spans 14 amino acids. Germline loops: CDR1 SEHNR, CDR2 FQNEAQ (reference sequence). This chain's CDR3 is CASSLGGTKNIQYF. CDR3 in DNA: TGTGCCAGCAGTTTAGGGGGAACCAAAAACATTCAGTACTTC.

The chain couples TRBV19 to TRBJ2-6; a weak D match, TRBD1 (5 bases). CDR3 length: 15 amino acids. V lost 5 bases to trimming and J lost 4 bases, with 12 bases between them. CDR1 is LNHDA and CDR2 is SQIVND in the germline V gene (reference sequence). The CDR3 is CASSHRTSGANVLTF. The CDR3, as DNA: TGTGCCAGTAGTCACAGGACCTCAGGGGCCAACGTCCTGACTTTC. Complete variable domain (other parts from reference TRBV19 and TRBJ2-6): DGGITQSPKYLFRKEGQNVTLSCEQNLNHDAMYWYRQDPGQGLRLIYYSQIVNDFQKGDIAEGYSVSREKKESFPLTVTSAQKNPTAFYLCASSHRTSGANVLTFGAGSRLTVL.

For the CDR3, the DNA is TGTGCCAGCAGCTTAGATCGCGGGGACTTCAATGAGCAGTTCTTC. Its translation is CASSLDRGDFNEQFF. V is TRBV11-1 and J is TRBJ2-1, with a tentative D call TRBD2 (6 bases). In germline, CDR1 is SGHAT, CDR2 FQDESV (reference sequence). This CDR3 is built from 15 residues. Trimming took 1 base from V and 6 from J, leaving 13 bases between them.

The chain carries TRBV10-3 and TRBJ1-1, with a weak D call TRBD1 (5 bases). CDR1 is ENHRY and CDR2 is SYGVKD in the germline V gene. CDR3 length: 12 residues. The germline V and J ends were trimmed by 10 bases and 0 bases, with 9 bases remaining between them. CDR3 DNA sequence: TGTGCCACCGGACATTTGAACACTGAAGCTTTCTTT. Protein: CATGHLNTEAFF.

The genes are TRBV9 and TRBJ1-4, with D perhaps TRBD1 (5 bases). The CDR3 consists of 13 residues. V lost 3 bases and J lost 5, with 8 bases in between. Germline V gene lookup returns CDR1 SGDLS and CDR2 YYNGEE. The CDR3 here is CASSDQGNEKLFF. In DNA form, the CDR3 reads TGTGCCAGCAGCGATCAGGGAAATGAAAAACTGTTTTTT.

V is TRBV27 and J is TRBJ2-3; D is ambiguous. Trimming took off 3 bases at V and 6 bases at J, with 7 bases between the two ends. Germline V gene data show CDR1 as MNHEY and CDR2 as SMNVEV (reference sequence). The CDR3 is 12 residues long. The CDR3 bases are TGTGCCAGCAGTTTTAACGAGGATACGCAGTATTTT. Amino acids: CASSFNEDTQYF.

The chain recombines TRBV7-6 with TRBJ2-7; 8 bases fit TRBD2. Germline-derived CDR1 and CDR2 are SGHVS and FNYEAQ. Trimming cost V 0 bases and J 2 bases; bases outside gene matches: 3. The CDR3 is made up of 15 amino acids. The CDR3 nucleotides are TGTGCCAGCAGCTTAGCTTCTAGCGGGCCCTACGAGCAGTACTTC. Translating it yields CASSLASSGPYEQYF. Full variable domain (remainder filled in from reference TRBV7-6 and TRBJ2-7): GAGVSQSPRYKVTKRGQDVALRCDPISGHVSLYWYRQALGQGPEFLTYFNYEAQQDKSGLPNDRFSAERPEGSISTLTIQRTEQRDSAMYRCASSLASSGPYEQYFGPGTRLTVT.

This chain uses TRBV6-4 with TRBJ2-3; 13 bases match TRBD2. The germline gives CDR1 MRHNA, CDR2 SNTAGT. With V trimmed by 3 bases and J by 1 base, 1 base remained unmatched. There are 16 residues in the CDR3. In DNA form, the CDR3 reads TGTGCCAGCAGTGAGGGGACTAGCGGGGGCACAGATACGCAGTATTTT. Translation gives CASSEGTSGGTDTQYF.

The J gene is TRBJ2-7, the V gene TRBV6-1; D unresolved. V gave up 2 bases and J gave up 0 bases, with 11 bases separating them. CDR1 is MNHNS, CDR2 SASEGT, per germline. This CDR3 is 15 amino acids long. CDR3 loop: CASSELADSSYEQYF. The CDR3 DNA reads TGTGCCAGCAGTGAATTGGCAGATAGCTCCTACGAGCAGTACTTC.